This TCR beta chain was sequenced in a study of T cell responses to AZD1222 COVID-19 vaccine. Study in general: Investigators merged groups given second doses at roughly 4 or roughly 12 weeks. Whole-study results and caveats: In the spike-specific TCR repertoire, nearly half reportedly target unmutated variant regions. Donors were mostly white British, more females; clonal diversity possibly underestimated.

As regards this clone: Antigen specificity is unknown.

Sequencing was performed with immunoSEQ multiplex PCR; in TCRdb, only in-frame clones are kept and a portion is missing. The sample includes more than 85,000 clones, around 90% seen only once; the top ten take 3.2%. This CDR3 spans 14 amino acids. The receptor was derived from an adult in good health. The chain is built from TRBV21-1 and TRBJ1-4. TRBV21-1 is reported as a pseudogene. This sample comprised peripheral blood, obtained on day 0 of AZD1222 vaccination. CDR3 in DNA: TGTGCCAGGCTCCGGAGGCAGGGCCATGAAAAACTGTTTTTT. Translation: CARLRRQGHEKLFF.